This TCR beta chain was recovered during a study of cytomegalovirus exposure and HLA in healthy donors. The CDR3 consists of 13 residues. Trimming took 5 bases from V and 3 from J; bases not matched to a gene: 3. The germline CDR1 and CDR2 sequences are KGHSH and LQKENI. A remark on this clone: Its antigen is unknown.

Points from the study as a whole: Earlier findings revealed that most TCR beta V segments proved productive either about 90% or about 30% of the time.

PCR involved 60 Vbeta and 13 Jbeta primers. Only in-frame clones appear in the TCRdb table, and some are missing; sequencing was by immunoSEQ multiplex PCR. The listing contains roughly 190,000 clones. What was sequenced was PBMCs. The V and J genes are TRBV18 and TRBJ1-1; TRBD1 agrees at 7 bases. The sequence was obtained from a woman aged 18-29 years in good health and CMV-seropositive. The CDR3 nucleotides read TGTGCCAGCTCAGGGACAGTTGACACTGAAGCTTTCTTT. Residues: CASSGTVDTEAFF.